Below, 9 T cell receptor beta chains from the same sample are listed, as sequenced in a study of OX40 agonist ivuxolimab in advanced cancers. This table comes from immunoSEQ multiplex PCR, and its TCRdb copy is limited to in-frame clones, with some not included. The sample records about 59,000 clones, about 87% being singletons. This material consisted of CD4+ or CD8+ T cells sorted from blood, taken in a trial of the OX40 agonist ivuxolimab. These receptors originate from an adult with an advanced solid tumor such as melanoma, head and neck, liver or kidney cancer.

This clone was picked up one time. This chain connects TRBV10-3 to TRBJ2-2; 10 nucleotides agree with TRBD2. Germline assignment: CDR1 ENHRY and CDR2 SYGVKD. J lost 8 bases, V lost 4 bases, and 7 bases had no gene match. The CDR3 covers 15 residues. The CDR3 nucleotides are TGTGCCATCAGTGTTCTAGCGGGAGACGGTGGGGAGCTGTTTTTT. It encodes CAISVLAGDGGELFF.

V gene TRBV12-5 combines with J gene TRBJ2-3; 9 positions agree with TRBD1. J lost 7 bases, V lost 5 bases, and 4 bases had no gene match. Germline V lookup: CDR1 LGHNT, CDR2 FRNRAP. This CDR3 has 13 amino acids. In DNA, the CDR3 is TGTGCTAGTGGTCTTGGACAGGGGCATACGCAGTATTTT. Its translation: CASGLGQGHTQYF.

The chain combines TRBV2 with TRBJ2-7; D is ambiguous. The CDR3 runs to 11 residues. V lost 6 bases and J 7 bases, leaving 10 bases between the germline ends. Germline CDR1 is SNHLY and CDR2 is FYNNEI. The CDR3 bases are TGTGCCAGCAGACAAAGCTCTGAGCAGTACTTC. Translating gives CASRQSSEQYF.

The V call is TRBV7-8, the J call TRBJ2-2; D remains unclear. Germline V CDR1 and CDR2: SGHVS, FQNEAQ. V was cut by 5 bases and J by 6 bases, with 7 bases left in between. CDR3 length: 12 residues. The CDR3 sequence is CASSPTPGELFF. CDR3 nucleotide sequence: TGTGCCAGCAGCCCGACCCCCGGGGAGCTGTTTTTT.

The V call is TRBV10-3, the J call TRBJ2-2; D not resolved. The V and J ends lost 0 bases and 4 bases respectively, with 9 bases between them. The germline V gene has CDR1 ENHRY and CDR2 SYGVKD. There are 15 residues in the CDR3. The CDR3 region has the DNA TGTGCCATCAGTGAGTCGGCACAGCTCACCGGGGAGCTGTTTTTT. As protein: CAISESAQLTGELFF.

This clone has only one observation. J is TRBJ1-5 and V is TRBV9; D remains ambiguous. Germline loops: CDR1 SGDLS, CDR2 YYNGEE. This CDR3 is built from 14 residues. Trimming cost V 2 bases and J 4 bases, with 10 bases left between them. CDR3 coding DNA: TGTGCCAGCAGCGTCGACCCGGGGAATCAGCCCCAGCATTTT. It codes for CASSVDPGNQPQHF.

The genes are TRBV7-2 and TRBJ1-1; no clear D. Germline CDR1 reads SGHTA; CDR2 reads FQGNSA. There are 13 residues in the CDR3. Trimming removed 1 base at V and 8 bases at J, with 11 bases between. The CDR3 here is CASSLVVGREAFF. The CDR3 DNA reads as TGTGCCAGCAGCTTAGTTGTTGGCAGGGAAGCTTTCTTT. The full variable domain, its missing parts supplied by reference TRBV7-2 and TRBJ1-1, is GAGVSQSPSNKVTEKGKDVELRCDPISGHTALYWYRQSLGQGLEFLIYFQGNSAPDKSGLPSDRFSAERTGGSVSTLTIQRTQQEDSAVYLCASSLVVGREAFFGQGTRLTVV.

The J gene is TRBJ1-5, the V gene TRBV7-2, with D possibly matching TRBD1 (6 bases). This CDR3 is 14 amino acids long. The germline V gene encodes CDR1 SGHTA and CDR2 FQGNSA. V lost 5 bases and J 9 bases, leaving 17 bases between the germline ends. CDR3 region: CASSPETGSRPQHF. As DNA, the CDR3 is TGTGCCAGCAGCCCCGAGACAGGATCCAGGCCCCAGCATTTT.

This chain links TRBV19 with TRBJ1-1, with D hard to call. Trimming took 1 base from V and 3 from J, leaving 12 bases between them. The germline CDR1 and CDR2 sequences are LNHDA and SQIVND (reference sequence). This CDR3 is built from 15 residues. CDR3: CASSIVLAEDTEAFF. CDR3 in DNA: TGTGCCAGTAGTATAGTACTAGCCGAGGACACTGAAGCTTTCTTT.